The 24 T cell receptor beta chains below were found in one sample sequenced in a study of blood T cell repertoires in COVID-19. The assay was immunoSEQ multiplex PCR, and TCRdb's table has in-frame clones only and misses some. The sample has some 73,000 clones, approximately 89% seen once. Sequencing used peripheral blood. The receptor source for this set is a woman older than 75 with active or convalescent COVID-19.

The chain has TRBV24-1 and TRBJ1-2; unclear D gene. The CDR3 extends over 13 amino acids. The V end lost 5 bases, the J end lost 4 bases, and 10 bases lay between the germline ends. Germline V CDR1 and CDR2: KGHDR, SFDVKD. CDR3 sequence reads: CATSVGSSYGYTF. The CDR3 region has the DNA TGTGCCACCAGTGTGGGGAGCTCCTATGGCTACACCTTC.

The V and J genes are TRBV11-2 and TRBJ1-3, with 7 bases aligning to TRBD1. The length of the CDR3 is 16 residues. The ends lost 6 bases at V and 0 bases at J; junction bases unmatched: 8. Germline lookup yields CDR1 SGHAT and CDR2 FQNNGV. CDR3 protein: CASRRQGVLSGNTIYF. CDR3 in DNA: TGTGCCAGCAGACGACAGGGCGTGCTCTCTGGAAACACCATATATTTT.

The CDR3 region is CASSPEADTYEQYF. Written as DNA, the CDR3 is TGTGCCAGCTCGCCAGAGGCGGATACTTACGAGCAGTACTTC. The chain is built from TRBV18 and TRBJ2-7; D call uncertain. The CDR3 runs to 14 residues. The ends were cut back, 6 bases at V and 4 bases at J, with 16 bases in the middle. The germline gives CDR1 KGHSH, CDR2 LQKENI.

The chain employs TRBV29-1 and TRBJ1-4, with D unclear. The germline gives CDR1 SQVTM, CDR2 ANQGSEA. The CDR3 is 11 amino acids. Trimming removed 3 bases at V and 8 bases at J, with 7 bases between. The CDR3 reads CSVDEEEKLFF. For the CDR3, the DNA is TGCAGCGTTGACGAGGAAGAAAAACTGTTTTTT.

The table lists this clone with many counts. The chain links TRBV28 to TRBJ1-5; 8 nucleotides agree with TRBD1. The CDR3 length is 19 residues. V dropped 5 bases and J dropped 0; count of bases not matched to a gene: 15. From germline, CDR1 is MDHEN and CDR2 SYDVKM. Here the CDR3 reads CASSPAQGVATYSNQPQHF. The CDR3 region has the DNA TGTGCCAGCAGTCCCGCACAGGGGGTTGCCACATATAGCAATCAGCCCCAGCATTTT.

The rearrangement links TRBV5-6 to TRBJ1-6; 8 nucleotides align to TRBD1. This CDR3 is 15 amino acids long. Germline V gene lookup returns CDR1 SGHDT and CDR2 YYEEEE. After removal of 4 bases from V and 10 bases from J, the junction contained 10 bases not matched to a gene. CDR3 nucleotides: TGTGCCAGCAGCCCGCGATTGGACAGGGAATCACCCCTCCACTTT. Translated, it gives CASSPRLDRESPLHF.

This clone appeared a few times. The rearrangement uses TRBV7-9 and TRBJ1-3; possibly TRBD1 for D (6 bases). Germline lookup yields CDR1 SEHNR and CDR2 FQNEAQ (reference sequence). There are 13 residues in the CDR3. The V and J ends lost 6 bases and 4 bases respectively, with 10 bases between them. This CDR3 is CASRLDRGNTIYF. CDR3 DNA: TGTGCCAGCAGACTCGACAGGGGAAACACCATATATTTT.

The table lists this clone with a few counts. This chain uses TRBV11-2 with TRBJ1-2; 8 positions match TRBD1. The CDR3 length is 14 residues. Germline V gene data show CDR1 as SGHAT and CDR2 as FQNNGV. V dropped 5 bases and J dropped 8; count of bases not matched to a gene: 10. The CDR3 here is CASSPMDRAGGYTF. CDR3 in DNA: TGTGCCAGCAGCCCTATGGACAGGGCAGGAGGCTACACCTTC. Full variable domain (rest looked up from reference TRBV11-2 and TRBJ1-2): EAGVAQSPRYKIIEKRQSVAFWCNPISGHATLYWYQQILGQGPKLLIQFQNNGVVDDSQLPKDRFSAERLKGVDSTLKIQPAKLEDSAVYLCASSPMDRAGGYTFGSGTRLTVV.

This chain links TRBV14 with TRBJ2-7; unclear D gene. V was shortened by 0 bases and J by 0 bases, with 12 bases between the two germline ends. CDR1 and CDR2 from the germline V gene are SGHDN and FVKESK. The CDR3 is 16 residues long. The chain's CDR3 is CASSQDTRHSSYEQYF. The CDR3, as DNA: TGTGCCAGCAGCCAAGATACGCGACATAGCTCCTACGAGCAGTACTTC.

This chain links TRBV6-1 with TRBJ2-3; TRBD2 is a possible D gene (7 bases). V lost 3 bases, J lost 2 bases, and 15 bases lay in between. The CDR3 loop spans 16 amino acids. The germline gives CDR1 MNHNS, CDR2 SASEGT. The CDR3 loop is CASSENPGGHTDTQYF. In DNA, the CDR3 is TGTGCCAGCAGTGAGAATCCGGGGGGCCACACAGATACGCAGTATTTT.

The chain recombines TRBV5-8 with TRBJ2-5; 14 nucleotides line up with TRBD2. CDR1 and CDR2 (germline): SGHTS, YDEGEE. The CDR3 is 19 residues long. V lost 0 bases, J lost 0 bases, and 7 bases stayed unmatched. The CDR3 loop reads CASSLVWGLAGAYQETQYF. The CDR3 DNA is TGTGCCAGCAGCTTGGTTTGGGGACTAGCGGGGGCGTACCAAGAGACCCAGTACTTC.

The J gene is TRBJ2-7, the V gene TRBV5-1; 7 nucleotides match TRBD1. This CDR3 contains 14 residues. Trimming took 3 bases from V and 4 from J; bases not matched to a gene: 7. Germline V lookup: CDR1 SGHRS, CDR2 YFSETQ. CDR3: CASSSATGRYEQYF. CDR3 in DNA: TGCGCCAGCAGCTCCGCGACAGGGAGATACGAGCAGTACTTC.

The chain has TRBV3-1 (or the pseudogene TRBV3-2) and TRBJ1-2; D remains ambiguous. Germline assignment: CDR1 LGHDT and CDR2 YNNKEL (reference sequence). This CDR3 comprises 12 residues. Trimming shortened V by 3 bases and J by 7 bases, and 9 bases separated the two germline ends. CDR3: CASSHVEGGYTF. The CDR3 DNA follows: TGTGCCAGCAGCCATGTCGAGGGTGGCTACACCTTC.

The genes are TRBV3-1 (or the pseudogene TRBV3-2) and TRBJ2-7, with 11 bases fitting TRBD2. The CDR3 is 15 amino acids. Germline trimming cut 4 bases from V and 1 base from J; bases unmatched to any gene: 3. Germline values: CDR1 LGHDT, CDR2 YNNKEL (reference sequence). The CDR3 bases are TGTGCCAGCAGCCGTAGCGGGGGGGCTTCCTACGAGCAGTACTTC. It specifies CASSRSGGASYEQYF.

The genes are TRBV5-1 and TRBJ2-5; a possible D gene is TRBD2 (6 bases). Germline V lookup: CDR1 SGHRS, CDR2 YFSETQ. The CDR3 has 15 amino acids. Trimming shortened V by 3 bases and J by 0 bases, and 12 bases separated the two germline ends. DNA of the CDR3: TGCGCCAGCAGCTATGTCCGGGACTACCAAGAGACCCAGTACTTC. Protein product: CASSYVRDYQETQYF.

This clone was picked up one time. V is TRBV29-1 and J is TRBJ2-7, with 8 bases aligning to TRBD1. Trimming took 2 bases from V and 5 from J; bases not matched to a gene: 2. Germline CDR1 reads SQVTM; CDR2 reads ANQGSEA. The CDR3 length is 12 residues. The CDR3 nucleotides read TGCAGCGTTGAAATGGGACAGGACGAGCAGTACTTC. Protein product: CSVEMGQDEQYF.

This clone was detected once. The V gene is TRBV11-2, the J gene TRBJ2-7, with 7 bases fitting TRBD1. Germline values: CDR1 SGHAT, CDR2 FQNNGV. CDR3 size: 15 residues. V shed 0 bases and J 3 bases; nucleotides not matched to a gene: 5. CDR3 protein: CASSLDSRQGYEQYF. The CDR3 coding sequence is TGTGCCAGCAGCTTAGATAGCAGACAGGGCTACGAGCAGTACTTC.

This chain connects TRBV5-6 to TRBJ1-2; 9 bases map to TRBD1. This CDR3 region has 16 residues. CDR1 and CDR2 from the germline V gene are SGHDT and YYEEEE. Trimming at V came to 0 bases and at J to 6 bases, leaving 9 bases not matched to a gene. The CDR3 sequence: CASSLATGQGRNGYTF. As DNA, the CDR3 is TGTGCCAGCAGCTTGGCTACGGGACAGGGTCGGAATGGCTACACCTTC.

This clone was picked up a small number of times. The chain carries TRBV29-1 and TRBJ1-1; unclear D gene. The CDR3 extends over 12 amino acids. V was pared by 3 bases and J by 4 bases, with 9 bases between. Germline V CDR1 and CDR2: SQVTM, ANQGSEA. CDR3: CSVERSGTEAFF. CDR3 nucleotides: TGCAGCGTTGAGAGGTCCGGCACTGAAGCTTTCTTT.

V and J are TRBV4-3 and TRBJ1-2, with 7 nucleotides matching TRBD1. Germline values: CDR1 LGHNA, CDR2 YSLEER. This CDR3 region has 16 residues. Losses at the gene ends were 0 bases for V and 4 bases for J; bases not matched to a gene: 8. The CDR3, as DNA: TGCGCCAGCAGCCAAGAGACCCCAGGGGGAATCTATGGCTACACCTTC. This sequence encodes CASSQETPGGIYGYTF.

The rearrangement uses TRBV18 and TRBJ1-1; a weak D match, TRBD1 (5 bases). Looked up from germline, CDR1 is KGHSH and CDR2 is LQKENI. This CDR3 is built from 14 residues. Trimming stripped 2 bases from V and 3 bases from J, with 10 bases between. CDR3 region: CASSPGEGDTEAFF. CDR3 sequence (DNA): TGTGCCAGCTCACCAGGGGAAGGGGACACTGAAGCTTTCTTT.

The DNA for the CDR3 is TGTGCCAGTAGTGGAACAGGGGGTGTCACGAATTCACCCCTCCACTTT. Its protein is CASSGTGGVTNSPLHF. The chain links TRBV19 to TRBJ1-6; 8 bases fit TRBD1. This CDR3 has 16 amino acids. The ends lost 5 bases at V and 7 bases at J; junction bases unmatched: 10. Germline CDR1 is LNHDA and CDR2 is SQIVND (reference sequence).

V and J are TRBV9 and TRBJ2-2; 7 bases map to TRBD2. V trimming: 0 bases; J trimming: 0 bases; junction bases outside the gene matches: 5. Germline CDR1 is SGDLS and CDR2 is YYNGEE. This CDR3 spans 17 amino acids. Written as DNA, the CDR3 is TGTGCCAGCAGCGTAGCCCCAGCGGGGACGAACACCGGGGAGCTGTTTTTT. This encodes CASSVAPAGTNTGELFF.

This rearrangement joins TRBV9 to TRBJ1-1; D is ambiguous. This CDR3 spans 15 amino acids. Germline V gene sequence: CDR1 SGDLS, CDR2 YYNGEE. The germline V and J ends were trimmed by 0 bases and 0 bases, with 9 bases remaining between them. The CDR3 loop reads CASSVDGLMNTEAFF. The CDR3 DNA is TGTGCCAGCAGCGTAGACGGACTGATGAACACTGAAGCTTTCTTT.